These 31 T cell receptor beta chains originate from one sample sequenced in a study of blood T cell repertoires in COVID-19 (dated by TCRdb to the early 2020s). Libraries came from the immunoSEQ multiplex PCR assay. As stored in TCRdb, this immuneACCESS dataset retains in-frame rearrangements with V and J assigned. A fraction of the clones does not appear; measured against another copy, unresolved V genes explain less than half of the discrepancy, and the remainder lacks a known reason. Counted in this sample were about 250,000 clones; over 75% of them appeared once. Around 2.2% of the sample rests with the top ten. Sequencing input: peripheral blood. The source of these receptors is a woman aged 40 to 50 who had recovered from COVID-19.

The CDR3 loop is CASSQVRIAGTDTQYF. For the CDR3, the DNA is TGCGCCAGCAGCCAAGTTAGGATAGCAGGCACAGATACGCAGTATTTT. The chain combines TRBV4-1 with TRBJ2-3; D unresolved. CDR3 length: 16 amino acids. V was cut by 1 base and J by 1 base, with 12 bases left in between. Looked up from germline, CDR1 is MGHRA and CDR2 is YSYEKL.

The rearrangement uses TRBV10-3 and TRBJ2-3; 12 nucleotides align to TRBD2. The germline V gene has CDR1 ENHRY and CDR2 SYGVKD. With V trimmed by 6 bases and J by 2 bases, 9 bases remained unmatched. The CDR3 runs to 17 residues. CDR3 protein: CAIRPSGTSGLTDTQYF. The CDR3 bases are TGTGCCATCAGACCCTCGGGGACTAGCGGGCTCACAGATACGCAGTATTTT.

As concerns this clone: Sequence at one end of the junction differs from germline and may be a read error. Written as DNA, the CDR3 is TGTGCCAGCAGCTTGGGCTCCCACGAGCAGTACTTC. As protein: CASSLGSHEQYF. The genes are TRBV7-2 and TRBJ2-7, with D hard to call. The CDR3 runs to 12 residues. CDR1 SGHTA and CDR2 FQGNSA come from the germline V gene.

V gene TRBV9 combines with J gene TRBJ2-7; 9 nucleotides agree with TRBD1. Germline V lookup: CDR1 SGDLS, CDR2 YYNGEE. With 0 bases clipped from V and 5 bases from J, the junction kept 3 bases outside the gene matches. The CDR3 has 14 residues. The CDR3 DNA follows: TGTGCCAGCAGCGTAGCTACAGGGGGCCACGAGCAGTACTTC. It yields the protein CASSVATGGHEQYF.

Notes on this clone: The identical CDR3 is also encoded by other nucleotide sequences in the sample. The CDR3 DNA is TGTGCCAGCAGCTTAGGAGGGGGCGGCAATCAGCCCCAGCATTTT. Translating gives CASSLGGGGNQPQHF. The rearrangement links TRBV7-2 to TRBJ1-5, with 7 bases aligning to TRBD1. CDR1 is SGHTA and CDR2 is FQGNSA in the germline V gene. The CDR3 is made up of 15 amino acids. Trimming at V came to 1 base and at J to 2 bases, leaving 2 bases not matched to a gene.

CDR3 in DNA: TGTGCCAGCAGCCAAGGAAGACGACTAGCGGGAAGGAATGAGCAGTTCTTC. Its translation is CASSQGRRLAGRNEQFF. This chain connects TRBV3-1 (or the pseudogene TRBV3-2) to TRBJ2-1, with TRBD2 matching over 11 bases. V shed 1 base and J 7 bases; nucleotides not matched to a gene: 9. Germline CDR1 and CDR2: LGHDT and YNNKEL (reference sequence). CDR3 length equals 17 residues.

This chain connects TRBV7-2 to TRBJ2-3, with D possibly matching TRBD1 (5 bases). V was cut by 3 bases and J by 4 bases, with 17 bases left in between. The CDR3 spans 16 residues. Germline CDR1 SGHTA, CDR2 FQGNSA. The CDR3 reads CASSFPGHPRADTQYF. As DNA, the CDR3 is TGTGCCAGCAGCTTTCCAGGACACCCCAGGGCAGATACGCAGTATTTT.

The rearrangement uses TRBV6-5 and TRBJ1-5, with D hard to call. Between the trimmed V and J ends, which lost 8 bases and 0 bases, there was a span of 11 bases. The CDR3 consists of 14 residues. Germline lookup yields CDR1 MNHEY and CDR2 SVGAGI. The CDR3 loop is CASSQTYSNQPQHF. The CDR3, as DNA: TGTGCCAGCTCACAGACCTATAGCAATCAGCCCCAGCATTTT.

This rearrangement joins TRBV10-3 to TRBJ1-5; 9 bases line up with TRBD1. V was clipped by 10 bases and J by 0 bases; unmatched bases: 7. Germline CDR1 is ENHRY and CDR2 is SYGVKD. This CDR3 has 15 amino acids. The DNA of the CDR3 is TGTGCCACCCGGGACAGGGAAGATAGCAATCAGCCCCAGCATTTT. This encodes CATRDREDSNQPQHF.

The gene calls are TRBV4-1 and TRBJ2-1; 8 bases fit TRBD2. CDR1 and CDR2 from the germline V gene are MGHRA and YSYEKL. Trimming cost V 2 bases and J 1 base; bases outside gene matches: 10. CDR3 length equals 18 residues. CDR3 residues: CASSQWEQREMSYNEQFF. CDR3 nucleotides: TGCGCCAGCAGCCAATGGGAGCAGCGGGAGATGTCCTACAATGAGCAGTTCTTC.

The rearrangement joins TRBV14 to TRBJ2-7; a possible D gene is TRBD2 (7 bases). This CDR3 is 14 amino acids long. Germline CDR1 reads SGHDN; CDR2 reads FVKESK. V was cut by 4 bases and J by 0 bases, with 10 bases left in between. This CDR3 reads CASSLGGGSYEQYF. Here the CDR3 DNA reads TGTGCCAGCAGCCTAGGGGGGGGCTCCTACGAGCAGTACTTC. Filled out from reference TRBV14 and TRBJ2-7, the complete variable domain reads EAGVTQFPSHSVIEKGQTVTLRCDPISGHDNLYWYRRVMGKEIKFLLHFVKESKQDESGMPNNRFLAERTGGTYSTLKVQPAELEDSGVYFCASSLGGGSYEQYFGPGTRLTVT.

This chain joins TRBV4-3 and TRBJ1-6; the D gene is possibly TRBD1 (6 bases). Germline V gene sequence: CDR1 LGHNA, CDR2 YSLEER. The CDR3 spans 15 residues. The V gene lost 2 bases and the J gene lost 10 bases, with 15 bases spanning the gap. The chain's CDR3 is CASSQKLTGFSPLHF. The CDR3, as DNA: TGCGCCAGCAGCCAAAAACTAACAGGGTTCTCACCCCTCCACTTT.

CDR3 nucleotides: TGTGCCAGCAGCCATGGTTCCGGGGGACTTGGTTTCACTGAAGCTTTCTTT. Its protein product is CASSHGSGGLGFTEAFF. The V gene is TRBV7-9, the J gene TRBJ1-1, with a possible D match to TRBD1 (5 bases). V gave up 5 bases and J gave up 4 bases, with 23 bases separating them. The length of the CDR3 is 17 residues. CDR1 and CDR2 from the germline V gene are SEHNR and FQNEAQ (reference sequence).

This clone was recorded a few times. The chain links TRBV12-3 or TRBV12-4 to TRBJ1-1; D ambiguous. The V and J ends lost 5 bases and 5 bases respectively, with 6 bases between them. CDR3 length: 11 residues. The CDR3 DNA is TGTGCCAGCAGTCTACAGACTGAAGCTTTCTTT. Its protein is CASSLQTEAFF.

The V and J genes are TRBV27 and TRBJ1-6, with D maybe TRBD1 (6 bases). V was pared by 1 base and J by 4 bases, with 20 bases between. There are 19 residues in the CDR3. Germline loops: CDR1 MNHEY, CDR2 SMNVEV (reference sequence). Here the CDR3 reads CASSLFQGRLDGYNSPLHF. In nucleotides, the CDR3 is TGTGCCAGCAGTTTATTCCAGGGGCGTTTAGACGGTTATAATTCACCCCTCCACTTT.

The gene calls are TRBV29-1 and TRBJ1-1; TRBD1 agrees at 8 bases. Germline lookup yields CDR1 SQVTM and CDR2 ANQGSEA. The CDR3 runs to 13 residues. The junction had 5 bases not matched to a gene; V was cut back by 3 bases and J by 5 bases. CDR3 in amino acids: CSVDAGGRTEAFF. DNA of the CDR3: TGCAGCGTTGACGCAGGGGGCAGGACTGAAGCTTTCTTT.

The V call is TRBV7-3, the J call TRBJ2-1; D possibly corresponds to TRBD1 (6 bases). The CDR3 length is 16 residues. Germline V lookup: CDR1 SGHTA, CDR2 FQGTGA. Trimming removed 2 bases at V and 1 base at J, with 12 bases between. The CDR3, as DNA: TGTGCCAGCAGCTTACAGGGGTCCCCTTCCTACAATGAGCAGTTCTTC. This sequence encodes CASSLQGSPSYNEQFF.

The CDR3 here is CASSLRGTGANVLTF. The CDR3 nucleotides are TGTGCCAGCAGCTTGAGGGGTACTGGGGCCAACGTCCTGACTTTC. V gene TRBV5-4 combines with J gene TRBJ2-6; a weak D match, TRBD1 (5 bases). From germline, CDR1 is SGHNT and CDR2 YYREEE (reference sequence). This CDR3 region has 15 residues. V was trimmed by 1 base and J by 2 bases, leaving 7 bases between them.

The V and J genes are TRBV28 and TRBJ1-2; TRBD1 matches 11 bases. Germline trimming cut 4 bases from V and 2 bases from J; bases unmatched to any gene: 9. Per the germline V gene, CDR1 is MDHEN and CDR2 is SYDVKM. The CDR3 sequence is 17 residues long. The CDR3 sequence is CASSSHLGTGGNYGYTF. The CDR3 nucleotides are TGTGCCAGCAGTTCACACCTTGGGACAGGGGGGAACTATGGCTACACCTTC.

This CDR3 is CASSEIPSNYGYTF. In DNA form, the CDR3 reads TGTGCCAGCAGTGAAATTCCATCCAACTATGGCTACACCTTC. This sequence joins TRBV6-1 and TRBJ1-2; no clear D. Trimming removed 2 bases at V and 2 bases at J, with 9 bases between. The germline V gene encodes CDR1 MNHNS and CDR2 SASEGT. The CDR3 consists of 14 residues.

CDR3 protein: CASSHYPSEEKLFF. DNA for the CDR3: TGTGCCAGCAGTCACTACCCAAGTGAGGAAAAACTGTTTTTT. The chain is built from TRBV7-2 and TRBJ1-4, with D uncertain. The CDR3 covers 14 residues. V lost 6 bases and J 8 bases, leaving 16 bases between the germline ends. The germline CDR1 and CDR2 sequences are SGHTA and FQGNSA.

This clone has just a few counts. The chain carries TRBV7-9 and TRBJ2-3; the D gene is possibly TRBD2 (6 bases). Germline CDR1 SEHNR, CDR2 FQNEAQ (reference sequence). V was cut by 3 bases and J by 0 bases, with 10 bases left in between. The CDR3 has 15 amino acids. CDR3 DNA sequence: TGTGCCAGCAGCTTCTCCAGCGGGAGCACAGATACGCAGTATTTT. Translation gives CASSFSSGSTDTQYF.

V usage is TRBV3-1 (or the pseudogene TRBV3-2) and J usage is TRBJ2-5; TRBD1 matches at 11 bases. Unmatched junction bases numbered 10, after V lost 5 bases and J lost 5 bases. CDR3 length: 16 amino acids. CDR1 is LGHDT and CDR2 is YNNKEL in the germline V gene (reference sequence). Here the CDR3 reads CASSFRTGGASETQYF. The CDR3 DNA is TGTGCCAGCAGCTTTAGGACAGGGGGCGCCTCGGAGACCCAGTACTTC.

The rearrangement links TRBV28 to TRBJ1-3; 7 bases map to TRBD1. V was clipped by 1 base and J by 7 bases; unmatched bases: 4. Germline lookup yields CDR1 MDHEN and CDR2 SYDVKM. This CDR3 region has 14 residues. The CDR3 region is CASSLSAGGNTIYF. CDR3 sequence (DNA): TGTGCCAGCAGTTTATCGGCAGGGGGGAACACCATATATTTT.

About this clone: Other nucleotide sequences in the sample specify the same CDR3. The J gene is TRBJ2-1, the V gene TRBV7-2, with D uncertain. The CDR3 is 12 amino acids. V lost 5 bases and J lost 6, with 8 bases in between. Germline V gene lookup returns CDR1 SGHTA and CDR2 FQGNSA. The CDR3 region has the DNA TGTGCCAGCAGCCCACTGCGCAATGAGCAGTTCTTC. The encoded protein is CASSPLRNEQFF.

This sequence joins TRBV6-5 and TRBJ2-7; 9 positions match TRBD2. The CDR3 has 15 residues. Trimming cost V 6 bases and J 0 bases; bases outside gene matches: 6. CDR1 MNHEY and CDR2 SVGAGI come from the germline V gene. CDR3 in DNA: TGTGCCAGCAGAACCCCGGGACTAGCCTCCTACGAGCAGTACTTC. Its translation: CASRTPGLASYEQYF.

The chain carries TRBV7-2 and TRBJ2-1; TRBD2 matches at 7 bases. V was pared by 2 bases and J by 7 bases, with 14 bases of the junction left unmatched. This CDR3 has 17 residues. Germline assignment: CDR1 SGHTA and CDR2 FQGNSA. The chain's CDR3 is CASSLMGGATRSNEQFF. CDR3 bases: TGTGCCAGCAGCTTAATGGGAGGGGCCACTCGTTCGAATGAGCAGTTCTTC. The complete variable domain, with remaining parts taken from reference TRBV7-2 and TRBJ2-1, reads GAGVSQSPSNKVTEKGKDVELRCDPISGHTALYWYRQSLGQGLEFLIYFQGNSAPDKSGLPSDRFSAERTGGSVSTLTIQRTQQEDSAVYLCASSLMGGATRSNEQFFGPGTRLTVL.

This chain uses TRBV30 with TRBJ2-3, with a weak D call TRBD2 (7 bases). This CDR3 has 14 amino acids. V lost 2 bases and J lost 5, with 14 bases in between. CDR1 and CDR2 (germline): GTSNPN, SVGIG (reference sequence). The chain's CDR3 is CAWSSQGGGDTQYF. The CDR3 coding sequence is TGTGCCTGGAGTTCGCAGGGAGGGGGAGATACGCAGTATTTT.

The chain recombines TRBV30 with TRBJ1-2; D may be TRBD1 (5 bases). The CDR3 consists of 17 residues. The germline V gene encodes CDR1 GTSNPN and CDR2 SVGIG (reference sequence). V lost 5 bases, J lost 2 bases, and 24 bases lay in between. CDR3 loop: CAWVDWNQGKANYGYTF. CDR3 nucleotide sequence: TGTGCCTGGGTTGATTGGAACCAGGGAAAGGCAAACTATGGCTACACCTTC. Using reference TRBV30 and TRBJ1-2 for the parts outside the CDR3, the full variable domain is SQTIHQWPATLVQPVGSPLSLECTVEGTSNPNLYWYRQAAGRGLQLLFYSVGIGQISSEVPQNLSASRPQDRQFILSSKKLLLSDSGFYLCAWVDWNQGKANYGYTFGSGTRLTVV.

The V and J genes are TRBV28 and TRBJ2-7, with 7 positions matching TRBD2. The CDR3 runs to 14 residues. CDR1 is MDHEN and CDR2 is SYDVKM in the germline V gene. Trimming at V came to 9 bases and at J to 5 bases, leaving 13 bases not matched to a gene. The CDR3 sequence is CASLGLFPADEQYF. The CDR3 region has the DNA TGTGCCAGTCTGGGACTATTCCCAGCGGACGAGCAGTACTTC.

V usage is TRBV19 and J usage is TRBJ1-1; D unclear. Trimming cost V 2 bases and J 7 bases, with 17 bases left between them. CDR3 length: 15 amino acids. Germline V gives CDR1 LNHDA, CDR2 SQIVND (reference sequence). This chain's CDR3 is CASSIIFAGSGEAFF. The CDR3 bases are TGTGCCAGTAGTATAATTTTTGCGGGATCTGGTGAAGCTTTCTTT.